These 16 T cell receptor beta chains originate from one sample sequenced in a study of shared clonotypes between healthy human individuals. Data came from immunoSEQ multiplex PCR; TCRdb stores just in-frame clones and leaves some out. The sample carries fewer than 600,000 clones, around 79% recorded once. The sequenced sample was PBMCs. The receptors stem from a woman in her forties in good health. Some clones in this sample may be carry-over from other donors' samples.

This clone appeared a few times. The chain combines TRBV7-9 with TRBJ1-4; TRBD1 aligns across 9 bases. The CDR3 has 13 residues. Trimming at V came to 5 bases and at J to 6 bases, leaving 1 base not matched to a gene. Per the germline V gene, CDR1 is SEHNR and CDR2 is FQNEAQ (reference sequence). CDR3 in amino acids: CASSRDRDEKLFF. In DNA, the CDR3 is TGTGCCAGCAGCCGGGACAGGGATGAAAAACTGTTTTTT.

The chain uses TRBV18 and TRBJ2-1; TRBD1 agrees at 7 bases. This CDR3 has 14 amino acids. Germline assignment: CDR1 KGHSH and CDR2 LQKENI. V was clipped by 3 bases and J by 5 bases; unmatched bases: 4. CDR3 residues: CASSPDRVNNEQFF. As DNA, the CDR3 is TGTGCCAGCTCACCCGACAGGGTCAACAATGAGCAGTTCTTC.

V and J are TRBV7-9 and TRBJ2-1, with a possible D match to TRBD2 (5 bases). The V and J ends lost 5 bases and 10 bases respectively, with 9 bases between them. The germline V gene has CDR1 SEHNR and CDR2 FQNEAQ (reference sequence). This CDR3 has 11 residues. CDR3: CASSVTGEQFF. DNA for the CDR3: TGTGCCAGCAGCGTAACGGGAGAGCAGTTCTTC.

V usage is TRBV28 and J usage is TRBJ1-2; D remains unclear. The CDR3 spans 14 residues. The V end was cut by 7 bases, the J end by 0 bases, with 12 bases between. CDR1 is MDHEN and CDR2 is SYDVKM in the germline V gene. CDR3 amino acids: CASIQLLANYGYTF. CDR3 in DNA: TGTGCCAGCATCCAACTTTTGGCTAACTATGGCTACACCTTC.

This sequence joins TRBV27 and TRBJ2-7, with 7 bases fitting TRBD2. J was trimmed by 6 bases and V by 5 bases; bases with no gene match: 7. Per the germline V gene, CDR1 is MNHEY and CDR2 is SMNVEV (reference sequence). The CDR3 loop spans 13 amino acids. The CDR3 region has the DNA TGTGCCAGCAGTACAGGACTAGGTTTCGAGCAGTACTTC. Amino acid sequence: CASSTGLGFEQYF.

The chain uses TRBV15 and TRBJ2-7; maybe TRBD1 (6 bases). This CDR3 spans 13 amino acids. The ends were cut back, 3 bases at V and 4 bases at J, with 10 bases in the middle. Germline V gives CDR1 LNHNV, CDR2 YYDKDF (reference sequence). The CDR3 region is CATSRQQGYEQYF. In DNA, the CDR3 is TGTGCCACCAGCAGGCAACAGGGTTACGAGCAGTACTTC.

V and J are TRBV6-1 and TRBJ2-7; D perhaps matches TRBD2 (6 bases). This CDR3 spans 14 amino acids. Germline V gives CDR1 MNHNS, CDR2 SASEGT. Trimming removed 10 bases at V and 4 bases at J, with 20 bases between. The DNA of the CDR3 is TGTGCCACCTGCTATAGCGGAGCCGAATACGAGCAGTACTTC. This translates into CATCYSGAEYEQYF.

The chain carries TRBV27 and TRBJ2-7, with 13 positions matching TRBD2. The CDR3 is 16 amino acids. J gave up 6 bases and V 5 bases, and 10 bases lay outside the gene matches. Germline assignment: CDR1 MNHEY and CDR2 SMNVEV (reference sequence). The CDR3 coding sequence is TGTGCCAGCAGTCGAAGGACTAGCGGGAGATCCGGCGAGCAGTACTTC. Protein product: CASSRRTSGRSGEQYF.

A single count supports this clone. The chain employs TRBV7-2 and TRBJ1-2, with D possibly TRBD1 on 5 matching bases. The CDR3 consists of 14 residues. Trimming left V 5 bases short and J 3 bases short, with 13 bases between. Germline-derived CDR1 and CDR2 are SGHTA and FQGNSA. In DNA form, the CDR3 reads TGTGCCAGCAGCCCCCAAAGGGGCGACTATGGCTACACCTTC. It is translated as CASSPQRGDYGYTF.

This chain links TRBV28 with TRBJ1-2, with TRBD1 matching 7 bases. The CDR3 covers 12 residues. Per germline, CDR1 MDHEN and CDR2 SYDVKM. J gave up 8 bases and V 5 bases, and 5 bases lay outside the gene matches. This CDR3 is CASSQQGWGYTF. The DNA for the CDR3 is TGTGCCAGCAGTCAACAGGGGTGGGGCTACACCTTC.

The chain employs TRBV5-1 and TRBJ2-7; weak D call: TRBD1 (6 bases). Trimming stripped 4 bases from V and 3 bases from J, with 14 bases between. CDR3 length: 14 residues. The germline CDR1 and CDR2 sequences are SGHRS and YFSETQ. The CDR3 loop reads CASSTQGIGYEQYF. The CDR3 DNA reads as TGCGCCAGCAGCACACAGGGTATTGGCTACGAGCAGTACTTC.

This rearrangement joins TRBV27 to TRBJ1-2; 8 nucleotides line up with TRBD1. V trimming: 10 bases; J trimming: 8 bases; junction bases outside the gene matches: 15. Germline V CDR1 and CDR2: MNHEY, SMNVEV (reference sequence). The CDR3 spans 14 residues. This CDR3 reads CATRFLTGADGYTF. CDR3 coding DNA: TGTGCCACGCGCTTTTTGACAGGGGCGGACGGCTACACCTTC.

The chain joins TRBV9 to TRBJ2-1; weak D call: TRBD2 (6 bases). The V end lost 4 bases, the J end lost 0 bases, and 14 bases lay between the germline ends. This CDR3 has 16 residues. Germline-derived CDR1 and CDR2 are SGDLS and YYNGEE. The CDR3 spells CASSLPRESSYNEQFF. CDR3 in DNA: TGTGCCAGCAGCCTCCCACGGGAGAGCTCCTACAATGAGCAGTTCTTC. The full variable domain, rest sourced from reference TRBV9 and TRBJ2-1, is DSGVTQTPKHLITATGQRVTLRCSPRSGDLSVYWYQQSLDQGLQFLIQYYNGEERAKGNILERFSAQQFPDLHSELNLSSLELGDSALYFCASSLPRESSYNEQFFGPGTRLTVL.

This CDR3 reads CASRQGDAVSYEQYF. CDR3 bases: TGTGCCAGCAGGCAAGGGGACGCGGTATCCTACGAGCAGTACTTC. The chain employs TRBV6-1 and TRBJ2-7, with D perhaps matching TRBD1 or TRBD2 (5 bases each). Between the trimmed V and J ends, which lost 6 bases and 1 base, there was a span of 16 bases. The germline gives CDR1 MNHNS, CDR2 SASEGT. The CDR3 totals 15 residues.

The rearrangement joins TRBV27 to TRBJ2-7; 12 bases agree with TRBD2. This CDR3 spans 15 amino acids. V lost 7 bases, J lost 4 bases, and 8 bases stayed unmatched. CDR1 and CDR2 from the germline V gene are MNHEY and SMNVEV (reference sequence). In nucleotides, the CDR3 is TGTGCCAGCAAGCCTAGCGGGAGGGATACTTACGAGCAGTACTTC. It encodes CASKPSGRDTYEQYF.

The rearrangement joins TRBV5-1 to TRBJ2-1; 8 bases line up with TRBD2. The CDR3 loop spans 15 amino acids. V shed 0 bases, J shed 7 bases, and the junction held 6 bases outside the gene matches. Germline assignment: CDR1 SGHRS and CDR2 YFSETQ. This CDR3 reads CASSLVSGTGNEQFF. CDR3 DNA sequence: TGCGCCAGCAGCTTGGTTAGCGGGACGGGAAATGAGCAGTTCTTC.